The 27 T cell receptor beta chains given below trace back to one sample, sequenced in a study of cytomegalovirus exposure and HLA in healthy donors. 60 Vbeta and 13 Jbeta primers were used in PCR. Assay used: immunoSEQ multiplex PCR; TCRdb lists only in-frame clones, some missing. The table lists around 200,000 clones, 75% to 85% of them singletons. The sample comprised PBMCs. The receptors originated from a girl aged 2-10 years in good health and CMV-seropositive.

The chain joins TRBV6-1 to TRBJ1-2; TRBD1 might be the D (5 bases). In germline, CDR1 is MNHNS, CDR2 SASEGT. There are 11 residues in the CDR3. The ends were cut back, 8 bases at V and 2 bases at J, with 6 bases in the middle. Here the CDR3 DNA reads TGTGCCAGCGGGGGGAACTATGGCTACACCTTC. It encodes CASGGNYGYTF.

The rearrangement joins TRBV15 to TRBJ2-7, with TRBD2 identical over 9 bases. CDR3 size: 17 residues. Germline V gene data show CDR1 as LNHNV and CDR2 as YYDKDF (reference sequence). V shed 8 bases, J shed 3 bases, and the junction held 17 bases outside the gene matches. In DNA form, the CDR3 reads TGTGCCACCTCCGGTAGGACTAGCGCCATATTCAACTACGAGCAGTACTTC. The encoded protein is CATSGRTSAIFNYEQYF.

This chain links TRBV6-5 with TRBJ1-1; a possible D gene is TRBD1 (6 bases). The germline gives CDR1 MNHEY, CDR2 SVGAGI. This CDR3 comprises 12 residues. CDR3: CATRGPNTEAFF. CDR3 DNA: TGTGCTACGCGGGGGCCTAACACTGAAGCTTTCTTT.

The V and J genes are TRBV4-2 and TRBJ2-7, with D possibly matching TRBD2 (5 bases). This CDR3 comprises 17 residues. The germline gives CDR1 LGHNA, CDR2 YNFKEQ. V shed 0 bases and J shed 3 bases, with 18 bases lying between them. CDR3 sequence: CASSQEIRERWIYEQYF. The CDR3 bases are TGTGCCAGCAGCCAAGAGATACGCGAGCGGTGGATCTACGAGCAGTACTTC.

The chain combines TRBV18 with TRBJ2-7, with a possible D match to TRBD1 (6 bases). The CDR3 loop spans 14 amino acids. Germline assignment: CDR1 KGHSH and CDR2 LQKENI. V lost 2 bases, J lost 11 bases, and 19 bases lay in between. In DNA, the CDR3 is TGTGCCAGCTCACCAACGGACAGATCCCTACGAAAGTACTTC. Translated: CASSPTDRSLRKYF.

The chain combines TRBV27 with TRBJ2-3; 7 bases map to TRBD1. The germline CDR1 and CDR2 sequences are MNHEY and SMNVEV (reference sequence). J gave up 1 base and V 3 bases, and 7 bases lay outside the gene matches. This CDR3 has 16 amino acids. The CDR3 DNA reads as TGTGCCAGCAGTTTTGTCCGGACAGGCGGCACAGATACGCAGTATTTT. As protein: CASSFVRTGGTDTQYF.

The CDR3 region is CASSLEAGLASSTDTQYF. Written as DNA, the CDR3 is TGTGCCAGCAGCTTGGAGGCAGGACTAGCGAGCTCCACAGATACGCAGTATTTT. The chain recombines TRBV5-4 with TRBJ2-3, with 9 positions matching TRBD2. V shed 0 bases and J 2 bases; nucleotides not matched to a gene: 10. Germline assignment: CDR1 SGHNT and CDR2 YYREEE (reference sequence). CDR3 length: 18 residues.

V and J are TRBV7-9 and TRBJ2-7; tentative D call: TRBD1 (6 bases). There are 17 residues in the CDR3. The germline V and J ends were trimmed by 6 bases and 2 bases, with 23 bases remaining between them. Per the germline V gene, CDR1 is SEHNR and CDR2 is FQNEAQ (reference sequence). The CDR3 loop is CASRPPTGKRMTYEQYF. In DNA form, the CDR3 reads TGTGCCAGCAGACCCCCCACAGGGAAACGGATGACCTACGAGCAGTACTTC.

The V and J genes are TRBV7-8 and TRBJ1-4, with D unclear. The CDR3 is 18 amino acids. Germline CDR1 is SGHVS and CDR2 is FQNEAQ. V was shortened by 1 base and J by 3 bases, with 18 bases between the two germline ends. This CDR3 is CASSLVWWQSVSNEKLFF. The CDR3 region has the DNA TGTGCCAGCAGCTTAGTTTGGTGGCAGAGCGTTTCTAATGAAAAACTGTTTTTT.

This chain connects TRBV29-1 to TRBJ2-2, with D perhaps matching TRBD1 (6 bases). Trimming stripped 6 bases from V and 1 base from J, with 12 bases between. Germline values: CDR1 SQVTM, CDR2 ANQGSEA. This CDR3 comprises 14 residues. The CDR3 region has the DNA TGCAGCGTAGCAGGGGCTATGAACACCGGGGAGCTGTTTTTT. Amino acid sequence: CSVAGAMNTGELFF.

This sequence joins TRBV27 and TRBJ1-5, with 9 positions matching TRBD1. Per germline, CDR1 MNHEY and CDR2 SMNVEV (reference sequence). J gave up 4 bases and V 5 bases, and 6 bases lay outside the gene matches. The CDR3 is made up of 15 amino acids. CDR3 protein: CASSRLTGGNQPQHF. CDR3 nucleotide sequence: TGTGCCAGCAGTCGACTGACAGGGGGAAATCAGCCCCAGCATTTT.

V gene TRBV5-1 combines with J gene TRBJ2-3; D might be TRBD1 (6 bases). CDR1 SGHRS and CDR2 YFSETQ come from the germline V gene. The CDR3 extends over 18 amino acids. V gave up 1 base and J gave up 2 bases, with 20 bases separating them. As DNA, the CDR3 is TGCGCCAGCAGCTTGAGGGGCCCGGAGTCAGGGGACACAGATACGCAGTATTTT. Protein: CASSLRGPESGDTDTQYF. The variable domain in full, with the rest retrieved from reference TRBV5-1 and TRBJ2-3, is KAGVTQTPRYLIKTRGQQVTLSCSPISGHRSVSWYQQTPGQGLQFLFEYFSETQRNKGNFPGRFSGRQFSNSRSEMNVSTLELGDSALYLCASSLRGPESGDTDTQYFGPGTRLTVL.

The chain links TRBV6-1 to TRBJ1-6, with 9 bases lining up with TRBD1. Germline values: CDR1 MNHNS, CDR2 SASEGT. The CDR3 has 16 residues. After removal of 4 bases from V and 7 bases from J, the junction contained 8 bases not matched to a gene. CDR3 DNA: TGTGCCAGCAGTGTCACCTCAGGACAGGGGAATTCACCCCTCCACTTT. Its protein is CASSVTSGQGNSPLHF.

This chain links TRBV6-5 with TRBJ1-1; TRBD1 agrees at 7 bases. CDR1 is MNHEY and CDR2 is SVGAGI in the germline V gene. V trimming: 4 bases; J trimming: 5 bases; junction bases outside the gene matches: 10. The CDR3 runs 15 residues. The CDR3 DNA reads TGTGCCAGCAGTTTTACCGGGACAGAAGGGACTGAAGCTTTCTTT. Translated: CASSFTGTEGTEAFF.

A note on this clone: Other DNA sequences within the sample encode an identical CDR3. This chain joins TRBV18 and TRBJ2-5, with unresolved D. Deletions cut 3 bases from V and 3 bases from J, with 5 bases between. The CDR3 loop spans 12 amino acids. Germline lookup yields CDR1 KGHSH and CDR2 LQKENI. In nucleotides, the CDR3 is TGTGCCAGCTCACCTCGGGAAGAGACCCAGTACTTC. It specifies CASSPREETQYF.

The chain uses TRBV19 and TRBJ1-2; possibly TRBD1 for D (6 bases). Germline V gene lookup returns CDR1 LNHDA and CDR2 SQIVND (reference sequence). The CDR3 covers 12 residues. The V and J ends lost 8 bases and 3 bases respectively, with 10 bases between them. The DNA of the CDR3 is TGTGCCAGTCGGACAGCCGACTATGGCTACACCTTC. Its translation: CASRTADYGYTF.

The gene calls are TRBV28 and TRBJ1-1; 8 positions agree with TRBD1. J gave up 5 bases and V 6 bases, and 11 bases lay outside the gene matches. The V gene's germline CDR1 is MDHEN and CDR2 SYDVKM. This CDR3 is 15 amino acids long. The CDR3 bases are TGTGCCAGCAGAGTTAACAGGGGGAAAAGGACTGAAGCTTTCTTT. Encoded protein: CASRVNRGKRTEAFF.

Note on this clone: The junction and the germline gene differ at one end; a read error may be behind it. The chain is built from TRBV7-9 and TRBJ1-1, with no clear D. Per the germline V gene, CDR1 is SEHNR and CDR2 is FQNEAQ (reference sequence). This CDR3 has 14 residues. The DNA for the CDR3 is TGTTCCAGCAGCTTATTTGGCAGGAACACTGAAGCTTTCTTT. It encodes CSSSLFGRNTEAFF. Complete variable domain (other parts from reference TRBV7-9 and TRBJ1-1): DTGVSQNPRHKITKRGQNVTFRCDPISEHNRLYWYRQTLGQGPEFLTYFQNEAQLEKSRLLSDRFSAERPKGSFSTLEIQRTEQGDSAMYLCSSSLFGRNTEAFFGQGTRLTVV.

The CDR3 DNA sequence: TGTGCCAGCAGTGAGGCGGGAGGGTACAATGAGCAGTTCTTC. Protein product: CASSEAGGYNEQFF. J is TRBJ2-1 and V is TRBV2, with 9 bases identical to TRBD2. The CDR3 contains 14 residues. Germline lookup yields CDR1 SNHLY and CDR2 FYNNEI. The junction had 1 base not matched to a gene; V was cut back by 3 bases and J by 4 bases.

DNA of the CDR3: TGTGCCAGCAGTGCGGACAGCTTAGTTGCTAACTATGGCTACACCTTC. It yields the protein CASSADSLVANYGYTF. This chain uses TRBV2 with TRBJ1-2, with TRBD1 as a possible D gene (6 bases). CDR1 is SNHLY, CDR2 FYNNEI, per germline. The CDR3 totals 16 residues. V was pared by 4 bases and J by 0 bases, with 15 bases between.

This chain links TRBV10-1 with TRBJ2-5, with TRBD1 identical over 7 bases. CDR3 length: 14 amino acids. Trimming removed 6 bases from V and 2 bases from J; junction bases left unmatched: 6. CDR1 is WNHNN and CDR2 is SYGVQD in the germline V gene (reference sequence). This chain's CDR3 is CASSPGQLQETQYF. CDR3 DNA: TGCGCCAGCAGCCCGGGACAGTTACAAGAGACCCAGTACTTC.

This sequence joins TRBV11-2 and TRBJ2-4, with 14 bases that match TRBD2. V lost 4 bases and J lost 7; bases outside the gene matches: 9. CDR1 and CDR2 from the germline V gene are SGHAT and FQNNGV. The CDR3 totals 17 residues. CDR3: CASSSTGTSGSWNIQYF. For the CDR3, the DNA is TGTGCCAGCAGCTCTACCGGGACTAGCGGGAGTTGGAACATTCAGTACTTC.

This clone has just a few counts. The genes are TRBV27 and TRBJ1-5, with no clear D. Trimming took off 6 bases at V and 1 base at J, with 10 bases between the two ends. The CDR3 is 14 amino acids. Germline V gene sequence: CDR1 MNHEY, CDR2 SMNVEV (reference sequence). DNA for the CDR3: TGTGCCAGCAGCGTTCCGGGGAGCAATCAGCCCCAGCATTTT. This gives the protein CASSVPGSNQPQHF.

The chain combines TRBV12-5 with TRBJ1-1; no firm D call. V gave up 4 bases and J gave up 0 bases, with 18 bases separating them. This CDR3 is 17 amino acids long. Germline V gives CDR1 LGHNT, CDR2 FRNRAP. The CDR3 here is CASGSGLVSSMNTEAFF. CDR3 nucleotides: TGTGCTAGTGGTTCAGGATTGGTTTCGTCCATGAACACTGAAGCTTTCTTT.

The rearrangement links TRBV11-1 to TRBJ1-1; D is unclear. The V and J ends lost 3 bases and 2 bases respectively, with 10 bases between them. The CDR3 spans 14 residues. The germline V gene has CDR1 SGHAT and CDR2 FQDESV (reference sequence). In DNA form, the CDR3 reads TGTGCCAGCAGCTTTGGCAGTTCTAACACTGAAGCTTTCTTT. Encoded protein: CASSFGSSNTEAFF.

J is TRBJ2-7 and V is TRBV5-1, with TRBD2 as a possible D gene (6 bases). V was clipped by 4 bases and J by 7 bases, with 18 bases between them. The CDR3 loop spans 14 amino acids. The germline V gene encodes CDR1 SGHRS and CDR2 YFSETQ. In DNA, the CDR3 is TGCGCCAGCAGCGTTCTAGCGCAAGTTGGGGAGCAGTACTTC. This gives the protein CASSVLAQVGEQYF.

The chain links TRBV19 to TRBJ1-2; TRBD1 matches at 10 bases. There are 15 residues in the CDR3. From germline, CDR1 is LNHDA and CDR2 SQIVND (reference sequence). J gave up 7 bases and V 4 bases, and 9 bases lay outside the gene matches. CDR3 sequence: CASSNRQGARGGYTF. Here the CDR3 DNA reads TGTGCCAGTAGTAATCGACAGGGGGCGCGAGGTGGCTACACCTTC.